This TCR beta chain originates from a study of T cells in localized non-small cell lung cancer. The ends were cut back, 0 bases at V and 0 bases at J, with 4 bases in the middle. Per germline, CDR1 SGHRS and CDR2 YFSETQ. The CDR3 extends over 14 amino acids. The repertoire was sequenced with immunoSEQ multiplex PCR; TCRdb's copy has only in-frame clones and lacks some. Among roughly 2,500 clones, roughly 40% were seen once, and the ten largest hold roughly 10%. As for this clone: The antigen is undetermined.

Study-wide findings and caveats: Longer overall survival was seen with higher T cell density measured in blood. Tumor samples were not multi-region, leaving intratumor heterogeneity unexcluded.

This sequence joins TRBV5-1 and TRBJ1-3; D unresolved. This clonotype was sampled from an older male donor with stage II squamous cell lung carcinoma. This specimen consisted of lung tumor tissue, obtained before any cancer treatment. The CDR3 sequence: CASSLDSSGNTIYF. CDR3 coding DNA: TGCGCCAGCAGCTTGGACAGCTCTGGAAACACCATATATTTT.